This T cell receptor (beta chain) was identified in a study of blood T cells in healthy people across ages. Study findings and constraints: Naive T cell percentage and TCR beta diversity correlated strongly.

A second roughly 7 to 12 cycle PCR used barcoded and J-beta primers. Each CDR3 protein is one row after TCRdb ran MiXCR on the 5' RACE reads. The data show some 900,000 distinct CDR3 sequences, under 50% seen once. The CDR3 is 13 residues long. Trimming removed 4 bases from V and 4 bases from J, with 8 bases in between. No fewer than 5.5 micrograms of total RNA were isolated from every sample. Concerning this clonotype: Its matching antigen is unknown.

This TCR was sampled from a man aged 25 to 40 in good health. The sample comprised blood. The chain uses TRBV12-3 or TRBV12-4 and TRBJ1-5; D call uncertain. The CDR3 here is CASSWEINQPQHF. CDR3 coding DNA: TGTGCCAGCAGTTGGGAGATTAATCAGCCCCAGCATTTT.